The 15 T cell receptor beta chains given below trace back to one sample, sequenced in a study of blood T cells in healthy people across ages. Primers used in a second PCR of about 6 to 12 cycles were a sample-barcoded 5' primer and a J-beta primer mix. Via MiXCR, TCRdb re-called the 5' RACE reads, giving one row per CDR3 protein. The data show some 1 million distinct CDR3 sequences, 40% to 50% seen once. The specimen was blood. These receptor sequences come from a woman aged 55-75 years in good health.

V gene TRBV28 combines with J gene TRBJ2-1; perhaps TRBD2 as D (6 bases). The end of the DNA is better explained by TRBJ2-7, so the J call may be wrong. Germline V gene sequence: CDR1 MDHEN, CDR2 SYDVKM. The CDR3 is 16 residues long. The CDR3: CASSPNGAGFYNEQYF. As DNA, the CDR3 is TGTGCCAGCAGTCCAAATGGAGCGGGCTTCTACAATGAGCAGTACTTC.

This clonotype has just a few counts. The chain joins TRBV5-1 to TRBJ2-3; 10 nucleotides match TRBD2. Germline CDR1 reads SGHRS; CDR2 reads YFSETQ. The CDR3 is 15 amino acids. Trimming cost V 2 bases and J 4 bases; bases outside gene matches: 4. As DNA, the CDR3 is TGCGCCAGCAGCTTAAGACTAGCGGGCGCAGATACGCAGTATTTT. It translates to CASSLRLAGADTQYF.

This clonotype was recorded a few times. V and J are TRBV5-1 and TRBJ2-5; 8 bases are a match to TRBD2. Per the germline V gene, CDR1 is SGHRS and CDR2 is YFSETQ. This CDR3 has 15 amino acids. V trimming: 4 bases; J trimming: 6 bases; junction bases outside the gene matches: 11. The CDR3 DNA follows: TGCGCCAGCAGCGTAGACCACGGGGGGGCTAAGACCCAGTACTTC. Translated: CASSVDHGGAKTQYF. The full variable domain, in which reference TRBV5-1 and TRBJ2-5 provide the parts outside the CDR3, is KAGVTQTPRYLIKTRGQQVTLSCSPISGHRSVSWYQQTPGQGLQFLFEYFSETQRNKGNFPGRFSGRQFSNSRSEMNVSTLELGDSALYLCASSVDHGGAKTQYFGPGTRLLVL.

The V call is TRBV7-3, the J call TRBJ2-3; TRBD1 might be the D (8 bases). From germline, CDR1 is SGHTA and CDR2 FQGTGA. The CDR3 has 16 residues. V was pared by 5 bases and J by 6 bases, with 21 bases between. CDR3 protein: CASSPGGGGGRDTQYF. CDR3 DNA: TGTGCCAGCAGCCCAGGGGGCGGGGGTGGCCGGGATACGCAGTATTTT.

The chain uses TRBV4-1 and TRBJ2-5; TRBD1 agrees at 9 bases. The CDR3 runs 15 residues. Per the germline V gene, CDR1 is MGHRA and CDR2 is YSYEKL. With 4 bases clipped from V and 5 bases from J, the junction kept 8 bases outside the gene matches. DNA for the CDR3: TGCGCCAGCAGCCGTGGGGGACAGGGTGTGGAGACCCAGTACTTC. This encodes CASSRGGQGVETQYF.

The CDR3 protein is CAIKKTPLAGNEQFF. The CDR3 region has the DNA TGTGCCATCAAGAAAACCCCGCTAGCAGGGAATGAGCAGTTCTTC. The chain uses TRBV10-3 and TRBJ2-1, with D perhaps assigned TRBD1 or TRBD2 (5 bases each). Between the trimmed V and J ends, which lost 7 bases and 7 bases, there was a span of 20 bases. CDR1 and CDR2 (germline): ENHRY, SYGVKD. The CDR3 is made up of 15 amino acids.

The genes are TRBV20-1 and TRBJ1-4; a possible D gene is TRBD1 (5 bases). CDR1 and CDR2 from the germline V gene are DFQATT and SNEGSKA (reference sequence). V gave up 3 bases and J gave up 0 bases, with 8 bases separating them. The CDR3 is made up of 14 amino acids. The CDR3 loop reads CSARGDPTNEKLFF. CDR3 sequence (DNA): TGCAGTGCTAGGGGGGACCCAACTAATGAAAAACTGTTTTTT.

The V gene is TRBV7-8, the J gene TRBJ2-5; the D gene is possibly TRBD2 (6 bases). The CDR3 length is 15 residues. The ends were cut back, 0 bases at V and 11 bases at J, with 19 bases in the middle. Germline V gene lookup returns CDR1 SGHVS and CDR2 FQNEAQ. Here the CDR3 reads CASSLAEGVNNEQYF. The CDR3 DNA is TGTGCCAGCAGCTTAGCGGAGGGAGTAAACAATGAGCAGTACTTC.

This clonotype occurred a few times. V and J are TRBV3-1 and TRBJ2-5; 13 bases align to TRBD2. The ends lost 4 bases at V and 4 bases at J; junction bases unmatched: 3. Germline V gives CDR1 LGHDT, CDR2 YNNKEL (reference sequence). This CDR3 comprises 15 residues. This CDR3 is CASSLGTSGVETQYF. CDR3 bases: TGTGCCAGCAGCCTAGGGACTAGCGGGGTAGAGACCCAGTACTTC.

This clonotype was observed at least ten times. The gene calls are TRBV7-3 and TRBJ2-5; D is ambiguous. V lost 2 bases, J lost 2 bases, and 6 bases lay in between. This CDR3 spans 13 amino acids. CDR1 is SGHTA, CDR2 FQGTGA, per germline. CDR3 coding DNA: TGTGCCAGCAGCTTACGTCTTCAAGAGACCCAGTACTTC. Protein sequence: CASSLRLQETQYF.

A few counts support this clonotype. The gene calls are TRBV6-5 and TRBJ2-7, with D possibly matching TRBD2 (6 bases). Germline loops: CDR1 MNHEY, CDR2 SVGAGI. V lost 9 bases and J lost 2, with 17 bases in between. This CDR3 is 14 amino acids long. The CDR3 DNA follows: TGTGCCAGGGAACGGGGGTCTGGAACCTACGAGCAGTACTTC. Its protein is CARERGSGTYEQYF.

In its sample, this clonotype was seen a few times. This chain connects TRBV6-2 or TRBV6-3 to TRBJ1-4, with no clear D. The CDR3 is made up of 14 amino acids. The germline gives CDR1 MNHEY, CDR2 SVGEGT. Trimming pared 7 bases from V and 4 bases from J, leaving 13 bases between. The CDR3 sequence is CASKNSIVNEKLFF. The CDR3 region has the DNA TGTGCCAGCAAAAACAGCATAGTTAATGAAAAACTGTTTTTT.

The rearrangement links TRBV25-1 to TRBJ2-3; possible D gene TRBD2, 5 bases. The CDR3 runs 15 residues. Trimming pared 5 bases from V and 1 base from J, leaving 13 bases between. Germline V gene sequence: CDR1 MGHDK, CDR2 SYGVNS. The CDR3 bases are TGTGCCAGCAGTCGAGGGCCGGCGGGCACAGATACGCAGTATTTT. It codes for CASSRGPAGTDTQYF. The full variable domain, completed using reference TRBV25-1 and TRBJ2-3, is EADIYQTPRYLVIGTGKKITLECSQTMGHDKMYWYQQDPGMELHLIHYSYGVNSTEKGDLSSESTVSRIRTEHFPLTLESARPSHTSQYLCASSRGPAGTDTQYFGPGTRLTVL.

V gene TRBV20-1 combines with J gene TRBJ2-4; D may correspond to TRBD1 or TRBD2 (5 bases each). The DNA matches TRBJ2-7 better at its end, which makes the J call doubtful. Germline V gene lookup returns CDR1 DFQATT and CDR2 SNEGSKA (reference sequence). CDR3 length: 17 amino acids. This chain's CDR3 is CSARDLVSAVQVYEQYF. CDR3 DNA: TGCAGTGCTAGAGATTTAGTATCAGCGGTACAGGTCTACGAGCAGTACTTC.

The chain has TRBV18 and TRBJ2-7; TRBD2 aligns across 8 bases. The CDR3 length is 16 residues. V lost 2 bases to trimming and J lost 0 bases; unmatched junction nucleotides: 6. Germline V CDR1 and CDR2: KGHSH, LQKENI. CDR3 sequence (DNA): TGTGCCAGCTCACCATCGGCTCTAGCGGGCTCCTACGAGCAGTACTTC. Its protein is CASSPSALAGSYEQYF.